The 5 T cell receptor beta chains in this list originate from one sample, sequenced in a study of T cells after yellow fever vaccination. TCRdb processed the 5' RACE reads anew with MiXCR; each CDR3 protein has one entry. Of about 240,000 distinct CDR3 sequences listed, 6.9% are singletons. The sequenced sample was CD4+ T cells sorted from PBMCs, obtained 15 days after the yellow fever booster vaccination. The receptors derive from a man under 40 who received the YFV17D yellow fever vaccine.

This clonotype was observed many times. This chain links TRBV4-3 with TRBJ2-1; D is undetermined. The V gene's germline CDR1 is LGHNA and CDR2 YSLEER. The V end lost 0 bases, the J end lost 3 bases, and 9 bases lay between the germline ends. There are 15 residues in the CDR3. The CDR3 DNA follows: TGCGCCAGCAGCCAAGAGATCGGCAGCTACAATGAGCAGTTCTTC. Translating gives CASSQEIGSYNEQFF.

The rearrangement uses TRBV7-3 and TRBJ1-4; tentatively, D is TRBD1 (6 bases). The CDR3 runs 14 residues. V was shortened by 5 bases and J by 3 bases, with 10 bases between the two germline ends. Germline CDR1 SGHTA, CDR2 FQGTGA. In DNA form, the CDR3 reads TGTGCCAGCAGCCTAGACAGGCCTAATGAAAAACTGTTTTTT. Residues: CASSLDRPNEKLFF. Using reference TRBV7-3 and TRBJ1-4 for the parts outside the CDR3, the full variable domain is GAGVSQTPSNKVTEKGKYVELRCDPISGHTALYWYRQSLGQGPEFLIYFQGTGAADDSGLPNDRFFAVRPEGSVSTLKIQRTERGDSAVYLCASSLDRPNEKLFFGSGTQLSVL.

This clonotype was counted only a few times. The V and J genes are TRBV5-5 and TRBJ2-7; TRBD1 might be the D (5 bases). This CDR3 is built from 17 residues. V lost 6 bases and J 1 base, leaving 23 bases between the germline ends. Germline V gene sequence: CDR1 SGHKS, CDR2 YYEKEE (reference sequence). The CDR3 sequence is CASNGAEPYTDSYEQYF. DNA for the CDR3: TGTGCCAGCAATGGGGCAGAACCTTACACCGATTCCTACGAGCAGTACTTC.

This rearrangement joins TRBV12-3 or TRBV12-4 to TRBJ1-5; 9 bases map to TRBD1. The CDR3 totals 15 residues. The V and J ends lost 8 bases and 1 base, in that order; junction bases with no gene match: 6. The CDR3: CASGHGTGSNQPQHF. CDR3 coding DNA: TGTGCCAGCGGGCACGGGACAGGGAGCAATCAGCCCCAGCATTTT.

The V and J genes are TRBV6-1 and TRBJ2-2, with 8 bases identical to TRBD2. The ends lost 6 bases at V and 4 bases at J; junction bases unmatched: 10. Per germline, CDR1 MNHNS and CDR2 SASEGT. This CDR3 has 16 residues. CDR3 in amino acids: CASSPLEAGVTGELFF. CDR3 in DNA: TGTGCCAGCAGCCCGCTCGAAGCGGGAGTCACCGGGGAGCTGTTTTTT.